The subject of this entry is one T cell receptor beta chain. Generated by immunoSEQ multiplex PCR, the TCRdb table keeps only in-frame clones and is missing some. This table holds around 200,000 clones, roughly four fifths found once. Germline-derived CDR1 and CDR2 are LNHDA and SQIVND (reference sequence). CDR3 length: 16 residues. V was cut by 5 bases and J by 0 bases, with 13 bases left in between. The data were obtained in a study of blood T cell repertoires in COVID-19. About the study: T cells, B-cell-depleted T cells, or PBMCs supplied cDNA or gDNA.

The sequence came from a woman aged 40 to 50 with active or convalescent COVID-19. This chain connects TRBV19 to TRBJ1-4; D may be TRBD1 (6 bases). The sequencing sample was made of peripheral blood. In DNA form, the CDR3 reads TGTGCCAGTAGTGAACAGGGTCCCGCAACTAATGAAAAACTGTTTTTT. Its protein product is CASSEQGPATNEKLFF.